This TCR beta chain originates from a study of regulatory T cells in long-lasting Graves disease. The germline V gene encodes CDR1 MNHEY and CDR2 SVGEGT. The ends lost 7 bases at V and 2 bases at J; junction bases unmatched: 5. This CDR3 has 15 residues. Details on this clonotype: A much larger clone lies one base from this, so it may be a read error. The CDR3 does not close with the conserved phenylalanine or tryptophan, likely indicating a read error.

Both iRepertoire HTBI primers and Arm-PCR of CDR3 regions were used to build the TCR beta libraries. TCRdb redid the calling of the multiplex PCR reads with MiXCR, one entry per CDR3 protein. The sample comprises fewer than 400,000 distinct CDR3 sequences, around a fifth of which are singletons, and 29% rests with the top ten. The time point is: persistent/refractory GD, antithyroid drugs over 5 years with positive TRAb. PBMCs provided the RNA from which the TCR library was made. The chain is built from TRBV6-2 or TRBV6-3 and TRBJ1-6; 7 positions match TRBD1. The input for sequencing was peripheral blood mononuclear cells (PBMCs), taken when the disease was refractory, from a patient treated with antithyroid drugs. The clonotype was recovered from a female donor with Graves disease. CDR3 bases: TGTGCCAGCAACAACAGGGGTACCTATAATTCACCCCTCCACCTT. It is translated as CASNNRGTYNSPLHL.